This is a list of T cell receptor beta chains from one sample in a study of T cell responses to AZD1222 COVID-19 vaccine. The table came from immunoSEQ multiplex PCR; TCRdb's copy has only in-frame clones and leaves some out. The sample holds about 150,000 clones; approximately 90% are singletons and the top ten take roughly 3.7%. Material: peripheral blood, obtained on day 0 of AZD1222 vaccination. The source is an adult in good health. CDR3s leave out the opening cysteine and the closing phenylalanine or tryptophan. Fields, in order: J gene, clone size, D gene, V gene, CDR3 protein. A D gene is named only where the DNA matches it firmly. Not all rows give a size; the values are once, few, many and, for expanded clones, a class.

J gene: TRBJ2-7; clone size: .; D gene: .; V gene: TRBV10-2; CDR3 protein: ASRVDSYEQY
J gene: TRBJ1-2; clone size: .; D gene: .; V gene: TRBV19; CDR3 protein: ASSMGLANYGYT
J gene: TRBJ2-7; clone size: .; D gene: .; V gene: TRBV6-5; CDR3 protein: ASSYGPAARSYEQY
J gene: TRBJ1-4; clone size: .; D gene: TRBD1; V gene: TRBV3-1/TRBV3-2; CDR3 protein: ASSQVGTVDEKLF
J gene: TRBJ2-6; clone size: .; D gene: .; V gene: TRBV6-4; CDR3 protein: ASSPAGANVLT
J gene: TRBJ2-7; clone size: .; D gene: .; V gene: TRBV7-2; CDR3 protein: ASSATRDSYEQY
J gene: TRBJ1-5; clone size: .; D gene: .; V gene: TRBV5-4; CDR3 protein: ASSIGGANNQPQH
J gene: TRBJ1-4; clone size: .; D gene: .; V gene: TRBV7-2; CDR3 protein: ASSLRLGGINEKLF
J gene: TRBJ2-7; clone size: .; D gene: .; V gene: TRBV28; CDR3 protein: ASSSPAEIRYEQY
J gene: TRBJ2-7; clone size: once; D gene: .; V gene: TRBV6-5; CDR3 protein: ASRLTGVVRSEQY
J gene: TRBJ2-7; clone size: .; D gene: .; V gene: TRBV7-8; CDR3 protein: ASSLAFVPYEQY
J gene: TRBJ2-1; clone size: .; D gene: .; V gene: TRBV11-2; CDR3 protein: ASSIYYKNEQF
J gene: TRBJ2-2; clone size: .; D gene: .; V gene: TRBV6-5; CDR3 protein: ASRPDQLNTGELF
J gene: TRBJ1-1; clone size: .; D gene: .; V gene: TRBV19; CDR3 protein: ASNPGVNTEAF
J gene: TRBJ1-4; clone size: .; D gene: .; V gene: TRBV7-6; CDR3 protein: ASSLAAGATNEKLF
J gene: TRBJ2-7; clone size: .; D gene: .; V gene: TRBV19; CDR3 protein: ASRPRQSPSYEQY
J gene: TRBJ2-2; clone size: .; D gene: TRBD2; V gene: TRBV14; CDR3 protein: ATTGRGKDTGELF
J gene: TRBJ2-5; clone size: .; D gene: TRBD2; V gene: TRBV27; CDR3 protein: ASSFWGGETQY
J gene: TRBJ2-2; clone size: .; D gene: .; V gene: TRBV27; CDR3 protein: ASSPNTGELF
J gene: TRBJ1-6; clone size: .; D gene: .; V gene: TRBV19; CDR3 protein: ASSILGTPLH
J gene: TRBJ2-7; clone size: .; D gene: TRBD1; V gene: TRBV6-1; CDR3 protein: ASSEPGTGSYEQY
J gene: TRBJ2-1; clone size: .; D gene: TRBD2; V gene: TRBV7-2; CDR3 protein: ATTVDGRAGDEQF
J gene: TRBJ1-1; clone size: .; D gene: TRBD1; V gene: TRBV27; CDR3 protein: ASSWTGGPPEAF
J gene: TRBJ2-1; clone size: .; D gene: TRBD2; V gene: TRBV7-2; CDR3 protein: ASRPPSGRANEQF
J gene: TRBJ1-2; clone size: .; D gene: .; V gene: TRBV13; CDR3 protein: ASSTRTDYYGYT
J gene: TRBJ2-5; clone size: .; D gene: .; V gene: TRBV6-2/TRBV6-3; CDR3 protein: ASSYGFQETQY
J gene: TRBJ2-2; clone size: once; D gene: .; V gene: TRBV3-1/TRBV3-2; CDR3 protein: ASSQLGSGELF
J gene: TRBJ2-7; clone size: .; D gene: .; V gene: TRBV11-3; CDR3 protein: ASSQSSLSYEQY
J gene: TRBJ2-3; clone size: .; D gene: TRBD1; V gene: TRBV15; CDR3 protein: ATSRKDRARSDTQY
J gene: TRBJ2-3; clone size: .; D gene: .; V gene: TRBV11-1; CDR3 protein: ASSGSRTSTDTQY
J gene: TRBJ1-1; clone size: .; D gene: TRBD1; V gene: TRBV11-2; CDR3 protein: ASSLGFVGQSSTEAF
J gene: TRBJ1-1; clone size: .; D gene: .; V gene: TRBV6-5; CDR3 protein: ASSPRGRTEAF
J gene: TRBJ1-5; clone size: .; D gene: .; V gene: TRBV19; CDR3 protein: ASSIPGVRHQPQH
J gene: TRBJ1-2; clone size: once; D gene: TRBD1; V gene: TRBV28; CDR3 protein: ASSPRDRVGYGYT
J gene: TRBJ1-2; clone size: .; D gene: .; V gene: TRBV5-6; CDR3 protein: ASSPTGRAGYGYT
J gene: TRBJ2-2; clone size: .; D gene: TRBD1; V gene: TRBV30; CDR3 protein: AWSHITGVPAGELF
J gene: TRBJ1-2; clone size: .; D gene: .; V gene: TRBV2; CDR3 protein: ASSDLGQGTFYGYT
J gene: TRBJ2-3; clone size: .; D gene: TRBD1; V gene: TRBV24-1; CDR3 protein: ATSDPRQGATDTQY
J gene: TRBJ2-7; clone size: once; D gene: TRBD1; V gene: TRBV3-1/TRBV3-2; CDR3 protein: ASSQYGTDYEQY
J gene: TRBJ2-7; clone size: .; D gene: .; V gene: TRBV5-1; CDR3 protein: ASSPVGGVYEQY
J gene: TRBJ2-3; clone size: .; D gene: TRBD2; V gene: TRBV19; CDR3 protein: ASSVGLAGPGTDTQY
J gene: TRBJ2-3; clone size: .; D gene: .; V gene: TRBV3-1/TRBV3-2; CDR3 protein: ASSQDIRGDTQY